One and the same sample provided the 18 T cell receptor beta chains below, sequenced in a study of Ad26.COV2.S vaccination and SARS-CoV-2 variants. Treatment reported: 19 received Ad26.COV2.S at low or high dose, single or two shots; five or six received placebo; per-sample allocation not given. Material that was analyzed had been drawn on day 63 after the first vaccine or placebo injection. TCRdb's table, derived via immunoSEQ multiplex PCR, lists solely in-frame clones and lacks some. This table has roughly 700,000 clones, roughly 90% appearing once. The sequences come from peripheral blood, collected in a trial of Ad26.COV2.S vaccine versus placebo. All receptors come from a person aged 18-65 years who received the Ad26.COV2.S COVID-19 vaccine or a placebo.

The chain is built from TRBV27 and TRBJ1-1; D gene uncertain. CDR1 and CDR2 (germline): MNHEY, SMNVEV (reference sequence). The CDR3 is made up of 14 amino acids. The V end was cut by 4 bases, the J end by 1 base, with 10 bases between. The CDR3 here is CASSSWRKNTEAFF. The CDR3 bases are TGTGCCAGCAGTTCTTGGAGGAAGAACACTGAAGCTTTCTTT.

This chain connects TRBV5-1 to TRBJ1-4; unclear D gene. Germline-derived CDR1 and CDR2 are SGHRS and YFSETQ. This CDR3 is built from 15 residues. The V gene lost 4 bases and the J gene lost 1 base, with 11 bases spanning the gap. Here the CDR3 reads CASSPLEGTNEKLFF. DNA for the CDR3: TGCGCCAGCAGCCCCCTAGAGGGAACTAATGAAAAACTGTTTTTT.

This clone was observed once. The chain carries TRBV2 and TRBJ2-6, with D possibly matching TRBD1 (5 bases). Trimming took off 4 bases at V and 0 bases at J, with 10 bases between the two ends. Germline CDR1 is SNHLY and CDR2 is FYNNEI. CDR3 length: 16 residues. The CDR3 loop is CASSGQGNSGANVLTF. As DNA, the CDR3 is TGTGCCAGCAGTGGGCAGGGTAACTCTGGGGCCAACGTCCTGACTTTC.

CDR3 nucleotides: TGTGCCAGCAGCTCCACAGGGGGAGGGAACGAGCAGTACTTC. Residues: CASSSTGGGNEQYF. The V gene is TRBV7-9, the J gene TRBJ2-7, with D possibly matching TRBD1 (8 bases). The germline CDR1 and CDR2 sequences are SEHNR and FQNEAQ (reference sequence). Trimming removed 4 bases at V and 5 bases at J, with 15 bases between. The CDR3 consists of 14 residues.

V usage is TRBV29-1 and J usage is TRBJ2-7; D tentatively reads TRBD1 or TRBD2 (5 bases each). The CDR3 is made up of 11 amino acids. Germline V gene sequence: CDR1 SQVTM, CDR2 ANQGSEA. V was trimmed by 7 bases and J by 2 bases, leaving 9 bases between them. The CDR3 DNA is TGCAGCGCCGGGACCGCCTACGAGCAGTACTTC. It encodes CSAGTAYEQYF.

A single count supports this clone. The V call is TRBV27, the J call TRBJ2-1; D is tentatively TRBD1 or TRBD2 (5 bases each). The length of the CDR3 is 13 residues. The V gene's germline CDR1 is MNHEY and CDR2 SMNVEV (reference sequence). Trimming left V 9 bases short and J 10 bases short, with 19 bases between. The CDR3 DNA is TGTGCCAGTCGAGGGGTCACACATTGGGAGCAGTTCTTC. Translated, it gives CASRGVTHWEQFF.

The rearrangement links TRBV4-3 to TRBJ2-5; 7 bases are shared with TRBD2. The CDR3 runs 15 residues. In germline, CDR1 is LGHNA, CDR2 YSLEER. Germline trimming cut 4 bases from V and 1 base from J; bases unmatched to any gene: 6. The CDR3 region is CASSRMGGIQETQYF. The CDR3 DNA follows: TGCGCCAGCAGCCGAATGGGGGGGATCCAAGAGACCCAGTACTTC.

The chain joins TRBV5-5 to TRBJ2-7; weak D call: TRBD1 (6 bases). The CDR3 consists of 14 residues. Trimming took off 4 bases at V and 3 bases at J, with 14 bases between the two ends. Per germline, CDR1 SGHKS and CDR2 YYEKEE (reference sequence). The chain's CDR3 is CASSLTGQLYEQYF. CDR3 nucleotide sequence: TGTGCCAGCAGCCTGACAGGACAGCTCTACGAGCAGTACTTC. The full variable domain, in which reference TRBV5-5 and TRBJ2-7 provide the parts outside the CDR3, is DAGVTQSPTHLIKTRGQQVTLRCSPISGHKSVSWYQQVLGQGPQFIFQYYEKEERGRGNFPDRFSARQFPNYSSELNVNALLLGDSALYLCASSLTGQLYEQYFGPGTRLTVT.

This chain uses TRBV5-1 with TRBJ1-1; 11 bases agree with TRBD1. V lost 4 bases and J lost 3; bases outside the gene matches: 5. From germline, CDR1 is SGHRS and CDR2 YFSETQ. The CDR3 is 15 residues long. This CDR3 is CASSLGTGGYTEAFF. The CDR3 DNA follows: TGCGCCAGCAGCCTGGGGACAGGGGGATACACTGAAGCTTTCTTT.

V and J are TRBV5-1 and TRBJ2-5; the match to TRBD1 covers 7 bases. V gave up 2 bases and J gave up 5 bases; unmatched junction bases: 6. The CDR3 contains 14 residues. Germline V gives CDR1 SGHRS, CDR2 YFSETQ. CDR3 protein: CASSLQGIGETQYF. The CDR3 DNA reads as TGCGCCAGCAGCTTACAGGGGATCGGGGAGACCCAGTACTTC.

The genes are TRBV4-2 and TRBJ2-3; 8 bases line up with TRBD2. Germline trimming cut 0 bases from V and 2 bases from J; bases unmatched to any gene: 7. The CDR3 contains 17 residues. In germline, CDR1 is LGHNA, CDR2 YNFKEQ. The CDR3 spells CASSQEGGGHYTDTQYF. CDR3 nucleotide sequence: TGTGCCAGCAGCCAAGAGGGCGGGGGGCACTACACAGATACGCAGTATTTT.

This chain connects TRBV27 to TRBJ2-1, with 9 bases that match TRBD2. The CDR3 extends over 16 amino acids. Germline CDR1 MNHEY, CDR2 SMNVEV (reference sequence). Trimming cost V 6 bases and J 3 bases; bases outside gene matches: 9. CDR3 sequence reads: CASSRPLAGLYNEQFF. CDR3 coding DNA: TGTGCCAGCAGCCGCCCCCTAGCGGGACTCTACAATGAGCAGTTCTTC.

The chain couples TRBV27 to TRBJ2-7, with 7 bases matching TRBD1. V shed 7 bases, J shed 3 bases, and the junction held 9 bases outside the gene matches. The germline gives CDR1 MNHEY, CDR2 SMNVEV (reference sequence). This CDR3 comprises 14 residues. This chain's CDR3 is CASTRWTGDYEQYF. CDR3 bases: TGTGCCAGCACTCGGTGGACAGGTGACTACGAGCAGTACTTC.

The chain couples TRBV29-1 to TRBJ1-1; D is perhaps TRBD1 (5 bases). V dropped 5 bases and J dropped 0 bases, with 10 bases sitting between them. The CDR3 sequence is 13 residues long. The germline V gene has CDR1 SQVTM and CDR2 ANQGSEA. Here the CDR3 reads CSVLDSMNTEAFF. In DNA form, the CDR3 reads TGCAGCGTTCTTGACAGCATGAACACTGAAGCTTTCTTT.

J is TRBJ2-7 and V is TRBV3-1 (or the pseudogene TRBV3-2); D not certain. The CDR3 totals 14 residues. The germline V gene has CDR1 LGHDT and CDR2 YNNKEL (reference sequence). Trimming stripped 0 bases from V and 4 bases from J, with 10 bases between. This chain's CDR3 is CASSQELGSYEQYF. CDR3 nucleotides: TGTGCCAGCAGCCAAGAACTGGGGTCATACGAGCAGTACTTC.

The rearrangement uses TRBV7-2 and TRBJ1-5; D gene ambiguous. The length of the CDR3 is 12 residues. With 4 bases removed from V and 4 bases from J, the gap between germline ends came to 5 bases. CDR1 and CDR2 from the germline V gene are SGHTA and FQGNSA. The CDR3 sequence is CASSSGNQPQHF. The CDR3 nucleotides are TGTGCCAGCAGCTCGGGAAATCAGCCCCAGCATTTT.

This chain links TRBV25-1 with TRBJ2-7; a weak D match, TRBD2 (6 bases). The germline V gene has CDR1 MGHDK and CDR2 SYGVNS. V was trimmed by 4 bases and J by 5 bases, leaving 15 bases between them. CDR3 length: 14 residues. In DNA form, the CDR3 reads TGTGCCAGCAGTGGTGCGGGATCTTTTCACGAGCAGTACTTC. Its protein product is CASSGAGSFHEQYF.

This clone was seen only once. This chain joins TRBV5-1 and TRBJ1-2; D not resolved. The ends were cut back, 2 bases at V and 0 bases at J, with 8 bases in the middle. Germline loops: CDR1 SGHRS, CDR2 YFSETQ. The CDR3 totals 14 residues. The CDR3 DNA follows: TGCGCCAGCAGCTTAACGAACCCTAACTATGGCTACACCTTC. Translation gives CASSLTNPNYGYTF.